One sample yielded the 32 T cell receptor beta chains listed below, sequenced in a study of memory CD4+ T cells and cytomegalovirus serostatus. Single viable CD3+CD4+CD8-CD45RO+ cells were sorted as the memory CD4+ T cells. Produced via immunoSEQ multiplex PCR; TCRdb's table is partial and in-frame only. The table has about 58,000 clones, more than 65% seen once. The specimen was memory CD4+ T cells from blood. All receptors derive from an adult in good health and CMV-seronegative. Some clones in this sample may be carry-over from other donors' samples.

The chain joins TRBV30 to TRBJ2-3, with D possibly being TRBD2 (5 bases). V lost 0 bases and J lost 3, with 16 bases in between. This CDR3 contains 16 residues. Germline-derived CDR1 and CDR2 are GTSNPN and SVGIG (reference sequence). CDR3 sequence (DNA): TGTGCCTGGAGTGTACGGTACAGCGGTCGGACAGATACGCAGTATTTT. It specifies CAWSVRYSGRTDTQYF.

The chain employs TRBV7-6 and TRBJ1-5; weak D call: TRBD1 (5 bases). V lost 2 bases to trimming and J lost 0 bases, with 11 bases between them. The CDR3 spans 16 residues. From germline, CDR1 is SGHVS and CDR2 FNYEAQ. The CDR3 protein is CASSLRGGDSNQPQHF. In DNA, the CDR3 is TGTGCCAGCAGCTTACGGGGAGGGGATAGCAATCAGCCCCAGCATTTT.

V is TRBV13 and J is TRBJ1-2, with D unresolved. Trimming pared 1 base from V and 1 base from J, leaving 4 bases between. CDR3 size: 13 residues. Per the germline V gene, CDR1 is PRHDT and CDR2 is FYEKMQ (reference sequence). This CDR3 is CASSLDVNYGYTF. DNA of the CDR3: TGTGCCAGCAGCTTAGACGTTAACTATGGCTACACCTTC.

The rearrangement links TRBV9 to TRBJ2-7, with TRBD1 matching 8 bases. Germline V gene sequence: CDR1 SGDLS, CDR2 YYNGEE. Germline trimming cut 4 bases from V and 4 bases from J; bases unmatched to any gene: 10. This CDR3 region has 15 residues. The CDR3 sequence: CASSLETGAQYEQYF. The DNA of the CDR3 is TGTGCCAGCAGCTTAGAGACAGGGGCTCAATACGAGCAGTACTTC.

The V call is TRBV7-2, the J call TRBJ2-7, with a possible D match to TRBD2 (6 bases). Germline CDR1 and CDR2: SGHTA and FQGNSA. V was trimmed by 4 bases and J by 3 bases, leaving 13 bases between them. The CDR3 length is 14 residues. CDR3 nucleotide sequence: TGTGCCAGCAGCTCCTGGGAGGCTTTCTACGAGCAGTACTTC. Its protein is CASSSWEAFYEQYF.

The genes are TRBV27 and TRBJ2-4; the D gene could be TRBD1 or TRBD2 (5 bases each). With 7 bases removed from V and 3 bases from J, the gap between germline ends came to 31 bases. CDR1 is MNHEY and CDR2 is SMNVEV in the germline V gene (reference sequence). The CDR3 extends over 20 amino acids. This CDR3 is CASKPGIDGKTGAGKNIQYF. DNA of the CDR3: TGTGCCAGCAAACCCGGGATCGATGGGAAGACTGGGGCGGGCAAAAACATTCAGTACTTC.

The chain's CDR3 is CARIARTSGSKGDEQFF. In DNA form, the CDR3 reads TGCGCCAGGATAGCTCGGACTAGCGGGAGTAAAGGCGATGAGCAGTTCTTC. V gene TRBV10-1 combines with J gene TRBJ2-1; 13 nucleotides match TRBD2. The V segment lost 9 bases and the J segment 8 bases; nucleotides outside the gene matches: 16. The CDR3 has 17 residues. The germline V gene has CDR1 WNHNN and CDR2 SYGVQD (reference sequence).

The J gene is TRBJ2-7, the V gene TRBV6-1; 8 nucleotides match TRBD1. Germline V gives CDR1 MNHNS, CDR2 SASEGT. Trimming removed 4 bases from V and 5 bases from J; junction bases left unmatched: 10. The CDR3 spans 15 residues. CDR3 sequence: CASSGGQVATHEQYF. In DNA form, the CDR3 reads TGTGCCAGCAGTGGGGGACAGGTCGCGACCCACGAGCAGTACTTC.

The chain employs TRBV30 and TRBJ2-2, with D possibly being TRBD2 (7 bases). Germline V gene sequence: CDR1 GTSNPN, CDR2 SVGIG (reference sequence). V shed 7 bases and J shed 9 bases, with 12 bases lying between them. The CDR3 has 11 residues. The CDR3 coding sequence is TGTGCCTTGGGGGGGGCCCGGGAGCTGTTTTTT. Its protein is CALGGARELFF.

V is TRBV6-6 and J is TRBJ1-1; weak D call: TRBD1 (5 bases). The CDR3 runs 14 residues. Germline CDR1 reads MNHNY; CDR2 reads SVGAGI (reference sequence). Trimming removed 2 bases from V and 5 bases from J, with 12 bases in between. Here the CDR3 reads CASSYGQGGTEAFF. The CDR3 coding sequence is TGTGCCAGCAGTTACGGGCAGGGCGGGACTGAAGCTTTCTTT.

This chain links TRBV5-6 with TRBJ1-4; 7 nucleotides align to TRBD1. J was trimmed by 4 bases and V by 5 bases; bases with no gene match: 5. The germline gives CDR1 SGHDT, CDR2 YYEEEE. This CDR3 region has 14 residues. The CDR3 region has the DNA TGTGCCAGCAGGCGAAGACAGGGTAATGAAAAACTGTTTTTT. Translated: CASRRRQGNEKLFF.

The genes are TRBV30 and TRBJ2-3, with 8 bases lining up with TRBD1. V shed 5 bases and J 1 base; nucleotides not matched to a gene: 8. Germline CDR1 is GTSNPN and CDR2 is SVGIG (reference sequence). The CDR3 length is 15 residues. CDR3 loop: CAWGRTGSGTDTQYF. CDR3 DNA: TGTGCCTGGGGGAGGACAGGGTCGGGCACAGATACGCAGTATTTT.

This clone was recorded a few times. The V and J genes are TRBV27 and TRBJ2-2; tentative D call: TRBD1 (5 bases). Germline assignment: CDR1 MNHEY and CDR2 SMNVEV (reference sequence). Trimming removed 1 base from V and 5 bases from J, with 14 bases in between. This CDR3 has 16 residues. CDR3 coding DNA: TGTGCCAGCAGTTTATATGGGCAGGGTGGGACCGGGGAGCTGTTTTTT. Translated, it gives CASSLYGQGGTGELFF.

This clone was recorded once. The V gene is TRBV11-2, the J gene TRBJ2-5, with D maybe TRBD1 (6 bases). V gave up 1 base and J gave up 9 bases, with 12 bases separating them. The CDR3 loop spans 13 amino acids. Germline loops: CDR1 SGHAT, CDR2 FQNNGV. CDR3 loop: CASSLGPGEPQYF. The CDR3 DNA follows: TGTGCCAGCAGCTTAGGTCCAGGGGAGCCCCAGTACTTC.

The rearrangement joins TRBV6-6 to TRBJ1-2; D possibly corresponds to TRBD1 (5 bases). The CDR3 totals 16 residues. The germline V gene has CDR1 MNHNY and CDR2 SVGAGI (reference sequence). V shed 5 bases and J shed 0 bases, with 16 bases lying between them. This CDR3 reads CASSTRGGGTNYGYTF. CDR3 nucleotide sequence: TGTGCCAGCAGTACCCGCGGCGGGGGTACTAACTATGGCTACACCTTC.

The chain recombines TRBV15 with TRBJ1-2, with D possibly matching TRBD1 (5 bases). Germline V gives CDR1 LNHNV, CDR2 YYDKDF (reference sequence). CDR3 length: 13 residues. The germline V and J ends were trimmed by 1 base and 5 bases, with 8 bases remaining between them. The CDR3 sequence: CATSRVEGYGYTF. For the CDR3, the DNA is TGTGCCACCAGCAGAGTTGAGGGGTATGGCTACACCTTC.

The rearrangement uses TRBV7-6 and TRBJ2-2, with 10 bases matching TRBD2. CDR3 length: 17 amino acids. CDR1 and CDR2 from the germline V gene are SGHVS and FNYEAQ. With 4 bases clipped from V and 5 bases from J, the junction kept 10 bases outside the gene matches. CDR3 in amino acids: CASSSQPLAGATGELFF. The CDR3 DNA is TGTGCCAGCAGCTCCCAACCGCTAGCGGGAGCGACCGGGGAGCTGTTTTTT.

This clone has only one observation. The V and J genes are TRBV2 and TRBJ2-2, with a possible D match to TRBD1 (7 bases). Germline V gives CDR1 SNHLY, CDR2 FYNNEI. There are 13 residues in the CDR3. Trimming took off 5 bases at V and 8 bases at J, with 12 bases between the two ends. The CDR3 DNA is TGTGCCAGCAGTACCCAGGGGGGTGGGGAGCTGTTTTTT. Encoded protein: CASSTQGGGELFF.

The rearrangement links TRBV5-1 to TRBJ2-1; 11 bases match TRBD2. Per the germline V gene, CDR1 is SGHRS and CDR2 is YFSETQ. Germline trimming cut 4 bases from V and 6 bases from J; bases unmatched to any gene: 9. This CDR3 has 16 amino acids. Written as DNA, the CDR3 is TGCGCCAGCAGCGGATTAGCGGGAGGGGGGTCCAATGAGCAGTTCTTC. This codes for CASSGLAGGGSNEQFF.

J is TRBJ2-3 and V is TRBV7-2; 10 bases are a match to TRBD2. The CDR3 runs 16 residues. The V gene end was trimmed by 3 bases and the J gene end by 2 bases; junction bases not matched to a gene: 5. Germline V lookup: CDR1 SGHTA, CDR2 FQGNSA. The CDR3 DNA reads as TGTGCCAGCAGCTTTATAGCGGGAGGATACACAGATACGCAGTATTTT. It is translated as CASSFIAGGYTDTQYF.

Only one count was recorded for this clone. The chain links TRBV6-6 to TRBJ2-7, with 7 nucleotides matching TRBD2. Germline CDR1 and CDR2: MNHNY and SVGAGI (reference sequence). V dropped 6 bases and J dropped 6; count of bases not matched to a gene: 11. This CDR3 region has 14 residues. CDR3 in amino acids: CASRESGTRGEQYF. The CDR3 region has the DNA TGTGCCAGCAGGGAAAGCGGGACCCGGGGCGAGCAGTACTTC.

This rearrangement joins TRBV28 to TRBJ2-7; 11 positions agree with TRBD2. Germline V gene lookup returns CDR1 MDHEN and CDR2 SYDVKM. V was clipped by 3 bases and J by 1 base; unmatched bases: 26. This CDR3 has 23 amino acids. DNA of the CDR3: TGTGCCAGCAGTTTGCGGCGAGAGGGGGGGGCCATGTCTAGCGGGAGGCGATCCTACGAGCAGTACTTC. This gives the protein CASSLRREGGAMSSGRRSYEQYF.

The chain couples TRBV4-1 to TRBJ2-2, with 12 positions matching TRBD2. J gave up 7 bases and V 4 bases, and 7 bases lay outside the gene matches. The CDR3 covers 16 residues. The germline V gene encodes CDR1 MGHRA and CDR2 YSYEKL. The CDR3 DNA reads TGCGCCAGCAGCCCCTTCCTAGCGGGAGGGAGCGGGGAGCTGTTTTTT. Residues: CASSPFLAGGSGELFF.

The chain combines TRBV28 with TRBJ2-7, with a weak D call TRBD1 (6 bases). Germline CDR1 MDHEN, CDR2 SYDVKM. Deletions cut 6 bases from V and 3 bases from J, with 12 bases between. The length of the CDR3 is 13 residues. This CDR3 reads CASRETGFYEQYF. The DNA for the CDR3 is TGTGCCAGCAGAGAGACAGGTTTCTACGAGCAGTACTTC.

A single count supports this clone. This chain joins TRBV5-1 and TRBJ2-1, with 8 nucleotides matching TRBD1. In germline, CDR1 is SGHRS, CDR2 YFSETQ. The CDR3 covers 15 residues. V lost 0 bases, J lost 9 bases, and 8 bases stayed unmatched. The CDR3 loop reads CASSLAGQGAGEQFF. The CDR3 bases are TGCGCCAGCAGCTTGGCGGGGCAGGGGGCGGGTGAGCAGTTCTTC. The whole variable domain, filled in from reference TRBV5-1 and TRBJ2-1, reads KAGVTQTPRYLIKTRGQQVTLSCSPISGHRSVSWYQQTPGQGLQFLFEYFSETQRNKGNFPGRFSGRQFSNSRSEMNVSTLELGDSALYLCASSLAGQGAGEQFFGPGTRLTVL.

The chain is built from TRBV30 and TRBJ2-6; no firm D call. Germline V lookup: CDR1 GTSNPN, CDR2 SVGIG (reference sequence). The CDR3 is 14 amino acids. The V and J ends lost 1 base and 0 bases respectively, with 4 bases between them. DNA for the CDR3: TGTGCCTGGAGTGGGGGCTCTGGGGCCAACGTCCTGACTTTC. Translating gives CAWSGGSGANVLTF.

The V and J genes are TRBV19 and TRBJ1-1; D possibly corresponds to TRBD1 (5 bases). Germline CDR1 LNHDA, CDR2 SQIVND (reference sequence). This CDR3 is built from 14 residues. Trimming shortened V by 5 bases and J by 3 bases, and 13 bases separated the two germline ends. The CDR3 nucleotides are TGTGCCAGTAGTGTCCGGGGGGTGGACACTGAAGCTTTCTTT. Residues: CASSVRGVDTEAFF.

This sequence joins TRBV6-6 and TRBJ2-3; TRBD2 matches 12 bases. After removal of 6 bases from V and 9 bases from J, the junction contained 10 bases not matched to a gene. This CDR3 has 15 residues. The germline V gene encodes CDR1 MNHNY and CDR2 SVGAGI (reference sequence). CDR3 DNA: TGTGCCAGCAGGGGGACTAGCGGGCCCACCGGGACGCAGTATTTT. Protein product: CASRGTSGPTGTQYF.

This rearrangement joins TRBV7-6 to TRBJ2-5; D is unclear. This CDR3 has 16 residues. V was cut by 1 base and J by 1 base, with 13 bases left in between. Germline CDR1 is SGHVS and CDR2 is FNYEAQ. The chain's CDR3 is CASSLVVPGPQETQYF. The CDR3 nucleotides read TGTGCCAGCAGCTTAGTTGTCCCCGGGCCCCAAGAGACCCAGTACTTC.

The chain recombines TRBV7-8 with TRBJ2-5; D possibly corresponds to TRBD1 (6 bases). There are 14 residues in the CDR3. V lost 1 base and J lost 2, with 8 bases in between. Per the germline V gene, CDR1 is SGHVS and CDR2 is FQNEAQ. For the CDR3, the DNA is TGTGCCAGCAGCTTAGGGGGGCTTCAAGAGACCCAGTACTTC. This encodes CASSLGGLQETQYF.

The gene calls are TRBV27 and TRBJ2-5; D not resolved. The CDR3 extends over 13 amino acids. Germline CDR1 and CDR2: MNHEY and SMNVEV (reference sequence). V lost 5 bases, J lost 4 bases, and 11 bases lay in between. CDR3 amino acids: CASSRRSRETQYF. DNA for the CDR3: TGTGCCAGCAGTCGGCGGAGTAGAGAGACCCAGTACTTC.

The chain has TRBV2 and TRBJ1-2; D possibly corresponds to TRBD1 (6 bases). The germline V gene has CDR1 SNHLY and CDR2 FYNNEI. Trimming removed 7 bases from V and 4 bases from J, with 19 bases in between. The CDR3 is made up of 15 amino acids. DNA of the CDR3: TGTGCCAGCAAGGGCAGGCCAGGGGTTGGCTATGGCTACACCTTC. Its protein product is CASKGRPGVGYGYTF.